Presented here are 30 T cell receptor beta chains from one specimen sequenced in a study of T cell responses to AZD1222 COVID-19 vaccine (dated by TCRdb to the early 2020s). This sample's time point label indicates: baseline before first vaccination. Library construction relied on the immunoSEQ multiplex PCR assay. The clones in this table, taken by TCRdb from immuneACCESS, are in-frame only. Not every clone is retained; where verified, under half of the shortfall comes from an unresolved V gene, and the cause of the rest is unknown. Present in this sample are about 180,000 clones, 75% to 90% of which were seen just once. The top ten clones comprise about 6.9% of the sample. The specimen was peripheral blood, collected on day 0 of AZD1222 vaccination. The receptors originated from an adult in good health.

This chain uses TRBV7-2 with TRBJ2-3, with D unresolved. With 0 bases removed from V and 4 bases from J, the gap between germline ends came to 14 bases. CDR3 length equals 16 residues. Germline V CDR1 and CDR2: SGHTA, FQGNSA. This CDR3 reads CASSLASSGVADTQYF. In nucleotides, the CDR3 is TGTGCCAGCAGCTTAGCCTCTAGTGGGGTAGCAGATACGCAGTATTTT.

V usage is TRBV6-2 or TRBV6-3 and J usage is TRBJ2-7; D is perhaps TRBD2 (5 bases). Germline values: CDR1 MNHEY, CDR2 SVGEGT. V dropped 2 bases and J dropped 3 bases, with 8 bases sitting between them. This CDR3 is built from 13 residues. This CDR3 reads CASSYKEDYEQYF. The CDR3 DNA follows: TGTGCCAGCAGTTACAAGGAGGACTACGAGCAGTACTTC.

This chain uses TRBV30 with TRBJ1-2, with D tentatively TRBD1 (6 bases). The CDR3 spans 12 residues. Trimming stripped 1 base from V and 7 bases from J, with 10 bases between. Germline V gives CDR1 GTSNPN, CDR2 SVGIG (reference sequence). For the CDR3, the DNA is TGTGCCTGGAGTGAGGGGGGGATTGGCTACACCTTC. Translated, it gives CAWSEGGIGYTF. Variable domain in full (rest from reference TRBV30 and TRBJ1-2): SQTIHQWPATLVQPVGSPLSLECTVEGTSNPNLYWYRQAAGRGLQLLFYSVGIGQISSEVPQNLSASRPQDRQFILSSKKLLLSDSGFYLCAWSEGGIGYTFGSGTRLTVV.

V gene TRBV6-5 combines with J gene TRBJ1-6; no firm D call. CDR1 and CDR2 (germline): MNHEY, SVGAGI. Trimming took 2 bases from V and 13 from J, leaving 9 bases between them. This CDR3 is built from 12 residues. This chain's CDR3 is CASSYPLGPLHF. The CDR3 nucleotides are TGTGCCAGCAGTTACCCTCTGGGGCCCCTCCACTTT.

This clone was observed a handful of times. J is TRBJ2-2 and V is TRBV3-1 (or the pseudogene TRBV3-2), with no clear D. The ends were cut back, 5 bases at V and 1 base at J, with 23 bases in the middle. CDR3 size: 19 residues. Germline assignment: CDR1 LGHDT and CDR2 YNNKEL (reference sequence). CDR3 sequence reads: CASSTPRHSPGMNTGELFF. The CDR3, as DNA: TGTGCCAGCAGCACCCCACGCCACTCCCCTGGGATGAACACCGGGGAGCTGTTTTTT.

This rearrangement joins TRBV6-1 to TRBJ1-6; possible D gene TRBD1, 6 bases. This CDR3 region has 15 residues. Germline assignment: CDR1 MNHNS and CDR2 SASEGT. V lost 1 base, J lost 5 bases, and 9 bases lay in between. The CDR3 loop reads CASSEEGGDNSPLHF. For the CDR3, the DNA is TGTGCCAGCAGTGAAGAGGGGGGCGATAATTCACCCCTCCACTTT.

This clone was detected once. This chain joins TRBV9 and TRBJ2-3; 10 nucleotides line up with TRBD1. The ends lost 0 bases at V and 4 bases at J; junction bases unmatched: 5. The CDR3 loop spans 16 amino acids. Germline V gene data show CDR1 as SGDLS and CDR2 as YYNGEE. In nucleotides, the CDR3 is TGTGCCAGCAGCGTAGCCGGGACAGGGGAATCAGATACGCAGTATTTT. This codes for CASSVAGTGESDTQYF.

CDR3 protein: CASSPGTGFLAEQYF. The CDR3, as DNA: TGTGCCAGCAGCCCAGGGACGGGATTCCTCGCCGAGCAGTACTTC. The J gene is TRBJ2-7, the V gene TRBV7-3, with D possibly called TRBD1 or TRBD2 (5 bases each). The CDR3 spans 15 residues. Germline CDR1 and CDR2: SGHTA and FQGTGA. The V and J ends lost 5 bases and 6 bases respectively, with 20 bases between them.

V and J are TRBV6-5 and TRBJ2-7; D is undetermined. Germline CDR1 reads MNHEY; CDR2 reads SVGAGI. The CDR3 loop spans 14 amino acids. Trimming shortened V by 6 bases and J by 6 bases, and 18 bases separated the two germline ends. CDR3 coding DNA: TGTGCCAGCAGGCGAACCTCGGCAGTAATCGAGCAGTACTTC. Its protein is CASRRTSAVIEQYF.

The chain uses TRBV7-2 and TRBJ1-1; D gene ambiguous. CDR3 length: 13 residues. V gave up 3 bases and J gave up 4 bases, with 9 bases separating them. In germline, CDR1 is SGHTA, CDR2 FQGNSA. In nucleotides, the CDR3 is TGTGCCAGCAGCTTGGGTGGCGTCACTGAAGCTTTCTTT. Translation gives CASSLGGVTEAFF.

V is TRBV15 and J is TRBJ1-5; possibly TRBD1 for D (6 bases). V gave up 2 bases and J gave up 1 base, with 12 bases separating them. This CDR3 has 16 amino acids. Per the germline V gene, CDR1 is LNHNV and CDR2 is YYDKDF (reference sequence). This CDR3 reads CATSRRGGESNQPQHF. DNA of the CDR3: TGTGCCACCAGCAGACGAGGGGGAGAAAGCAATCAGCCCCAGCATTTT.

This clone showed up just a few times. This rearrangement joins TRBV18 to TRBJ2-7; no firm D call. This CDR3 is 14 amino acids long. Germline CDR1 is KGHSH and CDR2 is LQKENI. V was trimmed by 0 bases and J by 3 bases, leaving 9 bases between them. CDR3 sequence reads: CASSPPGRNYEQYF. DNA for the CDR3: TGTGCCAGCTCACCACCTGGGCGGAACTACGAGCAGTACTTC.

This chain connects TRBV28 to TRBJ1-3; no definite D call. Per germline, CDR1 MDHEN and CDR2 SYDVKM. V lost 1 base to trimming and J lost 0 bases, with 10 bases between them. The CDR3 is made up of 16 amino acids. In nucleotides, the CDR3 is TGTGCCAGCAGTTTATTGCCAGCCAGCTCTGGAAACACCATATATTTT. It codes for CASSLLPASSGNTIYF.

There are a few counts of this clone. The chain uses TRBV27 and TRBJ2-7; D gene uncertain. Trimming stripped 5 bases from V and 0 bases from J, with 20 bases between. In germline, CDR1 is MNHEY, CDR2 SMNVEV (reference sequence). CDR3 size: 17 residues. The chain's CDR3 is CASSPSPGSGLSYEQYF. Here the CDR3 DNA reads TGTGCCAGCAGTCCCTCCCCCGGTTCTGGCCTCTCCTACGAGCAGTACTTC.

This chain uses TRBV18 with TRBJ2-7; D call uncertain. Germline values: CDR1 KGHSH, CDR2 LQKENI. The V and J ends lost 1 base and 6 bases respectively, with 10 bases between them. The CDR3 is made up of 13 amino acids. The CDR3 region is CASSPLREGEQYV. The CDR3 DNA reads TGTGCCAGCTCACCACTCCGAGAAGGCGAGCAGTACGTC.

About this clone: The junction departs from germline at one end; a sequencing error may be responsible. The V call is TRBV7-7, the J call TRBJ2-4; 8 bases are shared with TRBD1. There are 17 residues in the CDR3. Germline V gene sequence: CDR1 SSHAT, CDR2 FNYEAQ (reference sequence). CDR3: CASRDFGQGENKNIQYF. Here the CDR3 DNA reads TGTGCTAGCAGAGATTTCGGACAGGGAGAAAATAAAAACATTCAGTACTTC.

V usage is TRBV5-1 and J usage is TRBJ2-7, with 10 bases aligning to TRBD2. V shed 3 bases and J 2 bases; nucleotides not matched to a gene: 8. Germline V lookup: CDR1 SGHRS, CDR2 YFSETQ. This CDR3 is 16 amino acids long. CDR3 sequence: CASSSLTSGETYEQYF. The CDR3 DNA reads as TGCGCCAGCAGCTCTCTAACTAGCGGGGAAACCTACGAGCAGTACTTC.

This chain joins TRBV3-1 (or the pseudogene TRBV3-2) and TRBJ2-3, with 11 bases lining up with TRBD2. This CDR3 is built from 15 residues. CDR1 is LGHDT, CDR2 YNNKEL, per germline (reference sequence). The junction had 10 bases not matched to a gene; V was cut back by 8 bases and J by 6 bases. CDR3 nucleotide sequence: TGTGCCAGCGCCGAGGGTAGCGGGGGGGTTGATACGCAGTATTTT. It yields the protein CASAEGSGGVDTQYF.

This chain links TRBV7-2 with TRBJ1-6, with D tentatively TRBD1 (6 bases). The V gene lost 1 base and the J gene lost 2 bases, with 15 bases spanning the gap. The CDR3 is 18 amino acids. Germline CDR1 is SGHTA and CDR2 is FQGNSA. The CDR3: CASSLVASGAPYNSPLHF. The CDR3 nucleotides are TGTGCCAGCAGCTTAGTTGCATCGGGGGCTCCCTATAATTCACCCCTCCACTTT. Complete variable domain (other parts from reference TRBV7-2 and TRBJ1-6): GAGVSQSPSNKVTEKGKDVELRCDPISGHTALYWYRQSLGQGLEFLIYFQGNSAPDKSGLPSDRFSAERTGGSVSTLTIQRTQQEDSAVYLCASSLVASGAPYNSPLHFGNGTRLTVT.

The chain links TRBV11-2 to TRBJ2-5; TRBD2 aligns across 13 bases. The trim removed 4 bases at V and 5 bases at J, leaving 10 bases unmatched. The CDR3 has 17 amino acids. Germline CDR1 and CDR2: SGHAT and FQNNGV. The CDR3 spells CASSSGKGLAGAETQYF. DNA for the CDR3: TGTGCCAGCAGCTCAGGAAAAGGACTAGCGGGGGCGGAGACCCAGTACTTC.

CDR3 loop: CASSLPRTGGGNSPLHF. In nucleotides, the CDR3 is TGTGCCAGCAGCTTACCCCGGACAGGGGGCGGGAATTCACCCCTCCACTTT. The chain couples TRBV7-9 to TRBJ1-6, with 11 bases lining up with TRBD1. Germline V gene data show CDR1 as SEHNR and CDR2 as FQNEAQ (reference sequence). V was pared by 2 bases and J by 7 bases, with 7 bases of the junction left unmatched. The length of the CDR3 is 17 residues.

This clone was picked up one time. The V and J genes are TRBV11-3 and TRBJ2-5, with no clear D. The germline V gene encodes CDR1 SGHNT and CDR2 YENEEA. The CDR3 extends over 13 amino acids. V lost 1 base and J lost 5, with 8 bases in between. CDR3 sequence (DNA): TGTGCCAGCAGCTTAGCTGGGCACGAGACCCAGTACTTC. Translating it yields CASSLAGHETQYF.

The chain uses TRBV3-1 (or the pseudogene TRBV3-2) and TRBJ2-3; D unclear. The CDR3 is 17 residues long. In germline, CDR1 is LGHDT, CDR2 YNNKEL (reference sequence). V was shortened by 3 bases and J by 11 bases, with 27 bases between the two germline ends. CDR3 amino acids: CASSQQPPSYRRVVQYF. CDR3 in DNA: TGTGCCAGCAGCCAGCAACCTCCTAGTTACCGCCGAGTTGTGCAGTATTTT.

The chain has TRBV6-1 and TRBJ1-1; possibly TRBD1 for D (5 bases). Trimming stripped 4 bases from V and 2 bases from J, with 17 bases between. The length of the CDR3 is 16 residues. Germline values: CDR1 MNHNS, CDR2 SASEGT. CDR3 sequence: CASSVWDDLLNTEAFF. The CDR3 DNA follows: TGTGCCAGCAGTGTTTGGGACGACTTGCTAAACACTGAAGCTTTCTTT.

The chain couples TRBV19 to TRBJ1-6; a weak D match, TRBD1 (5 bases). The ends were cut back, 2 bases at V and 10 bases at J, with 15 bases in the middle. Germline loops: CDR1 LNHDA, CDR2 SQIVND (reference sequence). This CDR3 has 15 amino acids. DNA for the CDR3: TGTGCCAGTAGTATACGGGCCTCGGAGGGGTCACCCCTCCACTTT. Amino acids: CASSIRASEGSPLHF.

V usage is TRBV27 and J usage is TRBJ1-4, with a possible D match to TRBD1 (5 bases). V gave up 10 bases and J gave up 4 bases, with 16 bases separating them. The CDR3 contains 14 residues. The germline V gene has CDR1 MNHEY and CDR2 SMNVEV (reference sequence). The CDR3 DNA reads TGTGCCACCGCGAGGGGAACTTATAATGAAAAACTGTTTTTT. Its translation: CATARGTYNEKLFF.

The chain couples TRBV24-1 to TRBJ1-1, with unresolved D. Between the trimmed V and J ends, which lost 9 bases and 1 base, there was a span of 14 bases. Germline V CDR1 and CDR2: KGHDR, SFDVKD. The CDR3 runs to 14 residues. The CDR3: CATWFWSENTEAFF. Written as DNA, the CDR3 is TGTGCCACCTGGTTCTGGTCTGAGAACACTGAAGCTTTCTTT.

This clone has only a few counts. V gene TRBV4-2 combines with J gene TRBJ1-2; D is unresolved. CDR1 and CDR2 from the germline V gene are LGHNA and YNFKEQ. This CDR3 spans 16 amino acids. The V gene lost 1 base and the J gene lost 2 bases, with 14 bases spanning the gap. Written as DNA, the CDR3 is TGTGCCAGCAGCCAAGCTTCTCGGGCCACCAACTATGGCTACACCTTC. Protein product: CASSQASRATNYGYTF.

The DNA for the CDR3 is TGTGCCACTAAACAGGGAGGTCCAGATACGCAGTATTTT. This codes for CATKQGGPDTQYF. The chain is built from TRBV10-3 and TRBJ2-3, with D possibly being TRBD1 or TRBD2 (6 bases each). With 10 bases removed from V and 4 bases from J, the gap between germline ends came to 15 bases. Germline CDR1 and CDR2: ENHRY and SYGVKD. The CDR3 contains 13 residues.

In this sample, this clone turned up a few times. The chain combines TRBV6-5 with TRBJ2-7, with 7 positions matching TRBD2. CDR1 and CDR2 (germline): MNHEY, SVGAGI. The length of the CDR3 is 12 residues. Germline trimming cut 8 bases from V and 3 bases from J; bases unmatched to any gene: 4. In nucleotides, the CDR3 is TGTGCCAGCGGCGGGGAGGGCTACGAGCAGTACGTC. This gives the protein CASGGEGYEQYV.